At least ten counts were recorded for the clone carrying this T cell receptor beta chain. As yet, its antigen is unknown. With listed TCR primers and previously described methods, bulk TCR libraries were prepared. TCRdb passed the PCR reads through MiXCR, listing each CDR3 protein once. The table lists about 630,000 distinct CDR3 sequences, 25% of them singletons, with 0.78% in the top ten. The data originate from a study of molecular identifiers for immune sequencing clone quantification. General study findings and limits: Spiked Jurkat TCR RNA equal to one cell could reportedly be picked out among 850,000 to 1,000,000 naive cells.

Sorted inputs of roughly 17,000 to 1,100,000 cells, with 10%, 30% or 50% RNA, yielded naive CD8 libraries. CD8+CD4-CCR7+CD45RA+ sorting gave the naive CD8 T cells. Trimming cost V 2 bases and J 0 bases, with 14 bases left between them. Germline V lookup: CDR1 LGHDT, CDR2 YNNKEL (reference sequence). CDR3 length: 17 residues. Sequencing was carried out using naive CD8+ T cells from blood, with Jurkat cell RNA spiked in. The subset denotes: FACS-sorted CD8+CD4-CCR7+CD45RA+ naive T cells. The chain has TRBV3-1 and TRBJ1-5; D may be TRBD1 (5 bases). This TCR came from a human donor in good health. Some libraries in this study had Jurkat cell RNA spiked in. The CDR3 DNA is TGTGCCAGCAGCCAAAGCGGGACTTCTTATAGCAATCAGCCCCAGCATTTT. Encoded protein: CASSQSGTSYSNQPQHF.